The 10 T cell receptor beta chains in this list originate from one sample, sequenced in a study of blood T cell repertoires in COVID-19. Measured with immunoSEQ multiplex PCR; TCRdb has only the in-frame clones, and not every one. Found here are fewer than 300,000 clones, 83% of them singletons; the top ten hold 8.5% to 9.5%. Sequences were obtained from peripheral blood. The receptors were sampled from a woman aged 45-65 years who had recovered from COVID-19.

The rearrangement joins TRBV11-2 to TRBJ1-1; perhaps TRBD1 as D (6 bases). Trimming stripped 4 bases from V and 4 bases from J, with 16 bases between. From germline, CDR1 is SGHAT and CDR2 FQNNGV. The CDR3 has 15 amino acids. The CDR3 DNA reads TGTGCCAGCAGCTCCCAAACAGGGAGGGGCACTGAAGCTTTCTTT. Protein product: CASSSQTGRGTEAFF.

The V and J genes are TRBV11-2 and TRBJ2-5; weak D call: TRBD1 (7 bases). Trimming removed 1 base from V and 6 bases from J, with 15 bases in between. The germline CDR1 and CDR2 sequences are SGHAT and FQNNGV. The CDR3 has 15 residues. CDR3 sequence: CASSLVLAGGKTQYF. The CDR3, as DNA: TGTGCCAGCAGCTTAGTTCTTGCAGGGGGGAAGACCCAGTACTTC.

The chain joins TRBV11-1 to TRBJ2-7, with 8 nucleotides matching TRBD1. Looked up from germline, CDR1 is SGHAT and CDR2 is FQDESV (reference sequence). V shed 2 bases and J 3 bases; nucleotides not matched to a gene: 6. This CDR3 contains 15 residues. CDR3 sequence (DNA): TGTGCCAGCAGCTTATCCGACAGGGGAAACTACGAGCAGTACTTC. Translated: CASSLSDRGNYEQYF.

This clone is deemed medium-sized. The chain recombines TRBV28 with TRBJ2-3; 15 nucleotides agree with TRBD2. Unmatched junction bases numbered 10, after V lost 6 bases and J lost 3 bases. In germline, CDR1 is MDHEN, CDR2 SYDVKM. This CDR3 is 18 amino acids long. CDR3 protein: CASSRTSGRASVTDTQYF. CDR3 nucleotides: TGTGCCAGCAGCAGGACTAGCGGGAGGGCCTCTGTAACAGATACGCAGTATTTT.

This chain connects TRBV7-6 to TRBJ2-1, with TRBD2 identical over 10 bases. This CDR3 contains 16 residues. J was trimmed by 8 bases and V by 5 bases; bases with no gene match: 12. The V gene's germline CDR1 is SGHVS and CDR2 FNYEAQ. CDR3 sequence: CASSPETSGFPHEQFF. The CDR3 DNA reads TGTGCCAGCAGCCCCGAGACTAGCGGGTTCCCACATGAGCAGTTCTTC.

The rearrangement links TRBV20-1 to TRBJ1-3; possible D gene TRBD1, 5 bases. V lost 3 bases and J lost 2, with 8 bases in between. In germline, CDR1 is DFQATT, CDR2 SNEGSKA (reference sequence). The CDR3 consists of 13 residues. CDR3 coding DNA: TGCAGTGCTAGTCCGACAGCTGGAAACACCATATATTTT. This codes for CSASPTAGNTIYF.

The CDR3 is CATDPGGSSYNEQFF. The CDR3 DNA reads as TGTGCCACCGACCCTGGCGGGAGCTCCTACAATGAGCAGTTCTTC. The chain employs TRBV19 and TRBJ2-1; TRBD2 aligns across 7 bases. The junction had 9 bases not matched to a gene; V was cut back by 10 bases and J by 0 bases. Germline V CDR1 and CDR2: LNHDA, SQIVND (reference sequence). This CDR3 comprises 15 residues.

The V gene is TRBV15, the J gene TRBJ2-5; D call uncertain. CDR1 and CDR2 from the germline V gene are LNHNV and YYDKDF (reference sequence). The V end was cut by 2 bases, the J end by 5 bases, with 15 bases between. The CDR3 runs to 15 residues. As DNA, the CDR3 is TGTGCCACCAGCAGAAACCTAGAGACGCTGGAGACCCAGTACTTC. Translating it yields CATSRNLETLETQYF.

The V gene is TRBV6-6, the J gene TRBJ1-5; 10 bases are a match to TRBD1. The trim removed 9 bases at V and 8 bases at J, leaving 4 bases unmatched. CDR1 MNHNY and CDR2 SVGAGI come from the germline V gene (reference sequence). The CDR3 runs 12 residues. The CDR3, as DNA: TGTGCCAGTGACAGGGGGCGAGAGCCCCAGCATTTT. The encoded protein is CASDRGREPQHF.

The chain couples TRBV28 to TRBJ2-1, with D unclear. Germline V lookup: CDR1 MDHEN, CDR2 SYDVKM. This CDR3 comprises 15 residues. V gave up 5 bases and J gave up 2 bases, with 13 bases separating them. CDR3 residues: CASSPHGLPYNEQFF. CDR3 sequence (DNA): TGTGCCAGCAGTCCTCACGGGTTACCCTACAATGAGCAGTTCTTC.